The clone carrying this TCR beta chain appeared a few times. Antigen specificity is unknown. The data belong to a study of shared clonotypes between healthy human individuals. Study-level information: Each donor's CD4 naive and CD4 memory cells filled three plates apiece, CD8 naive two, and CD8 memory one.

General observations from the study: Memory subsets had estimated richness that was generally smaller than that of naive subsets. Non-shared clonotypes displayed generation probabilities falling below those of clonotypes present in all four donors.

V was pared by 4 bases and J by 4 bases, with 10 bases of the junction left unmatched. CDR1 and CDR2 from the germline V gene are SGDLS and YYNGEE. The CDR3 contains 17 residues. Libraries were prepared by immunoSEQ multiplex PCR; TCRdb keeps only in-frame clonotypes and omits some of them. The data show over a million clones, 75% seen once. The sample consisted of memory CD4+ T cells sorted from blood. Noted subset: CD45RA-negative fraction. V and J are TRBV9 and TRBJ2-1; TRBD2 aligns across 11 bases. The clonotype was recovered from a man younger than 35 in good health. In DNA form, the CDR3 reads TGTGCCAGCAGCTCAAGAACCGGGACTAGCGGATACAATGAGCAGTTCTTC. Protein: CASSSRTGTSGYNEQFF.